This is a list of T cell receptor beta chains from one sample in a study of cytomegalovirus exposure and HLA in healthy donors. The data were produced by immunoSEQ multiplex PCR, yet TCRdb's version contains in-frame clones alone and is incomplete. Seen here are about 110,000 clones, approximately 81% observed once, and the top ten hold roughly 2%. The sample taken for sequencing was PBMCs. Receptors originate from a woman between 25 and 40 years old in good health and CMV-seronegative. The CDR3 runs from the conserved cysteine through the conserved F or W. The D gene is left open where the match is weak. Clone size is not always given. Where it is, it says once, few, many or a class for expanded clones.

NA	TRBD2	TRBV27	TRBJ2-3	TGTGCCAGCAGTTTCCAATTTAGCGGGGCGCAGTATTTT	CASSFQFSGAQYF
NA	TRBD1	TRBV9	TRBJ1-5	TGTGCCAGCAGCGTTCAGGGGGGCAATCAGCCCCAGCATTTT	CASSVQGGNQPQHF
NA	NA	TRBV6-6	TRBJ2-3	TGTGCCGTCAGCCCCCGCGGGCCCCTCACAGATACGCAGTATTTT	CAVSPRGPLTDTQYF
NA	TRBD2	TRBV15	TRBJ2-7	TGTGCCACCAGCAGAGGGGGACTATTTACTGCCTCCGAGCAGTACTTC	CATSRGGLFTASEQYF
NA	TRBD2	TRBV28	TRBJ2-1	TGTGCCAGCAGCCGGGGCGGGAGTTTCGTCCGGGCCTACAATGAGCAGTTCTTC	CASSRGGSFVRAYNEQFF
once	TRBD1	TRBV11-2	TRBJ1-4	TGTGCCAGCAGCTTAGTCTTGGCAGGGGGCGAAAAACTGTTTTTT	CASSLVLAGGEKLFF
NA	NA	TRBV28	TRBJ2-7	TGTGCCAGCAGCTCAACGGGAAAGCAGTACTTC	CASSSTGKQYF
NA	TRBD2	TRBV4-3	TRBJ2-1	TGCGCCAGCAGCCAAGGGATGGCGGGAGGGCCGAATGAGCAGTTCTTC	CASSQGMAGGPNEQFF
NA	NA	TRBV5-1	TRBJ2-1	TGCGCCAGCAGCTTGGGTACCAGGGATGAGCAGTTCTTC	CASSLGTRDEQFF
once	NA	TRBV2	TRBJ1-1	TGTGCCAGCAGTGGGTTTGCGGGGCACACTGAAGCTTTCTTT	CASSGFAGHTEAFF
NA	NA	TRBV11-2	TRBJ1-2	TGTGCCAGCAGCTTAGAGGGGGACACGGGTGGCTACACCTTC	CASSLEGDTGGYTF
few	NA	TRBV28	TRBJ1-3	TGTGCCAGCAGTATAAGTACAGGGACTGGAAACACCATATATTTT	CASSISTGTGNTIYF
few	NA	TRBV6-1	TRBJ1-2	TGTGCCAGCAGACTTGGACAGACGCTAAACTATGGCTACACCTTC	CASRLGQTLNYGYTF
once	TRBD1	TRBV28	TRBJ1-1	TGTGCCAGCAGCCACAGGGGGTTGGCTTTCTTT	CASSHRGLAFF
NA	NA	TRBV2	TRBJ2-1	TGTGCCAGCAGAGATCTGGAGAATGAGCAGTTCTTC	CASRDLENEQFF
NA	NA	TRBV7-6	TRBJ2-3	TGTGCCAGCAGCTTGACCGGGACTTTCGCGGATACGCAGTATTTT	CASSLTGTFADTQYF
NA	NA	TRBV29-1	TRBJ2-3	TGCAGCGTTCTGCCGCGTAATCCAGATACGCAGTATTTT	CSVLPRNPDTQYF
NA	TRBD2	TRBV11-2	TRBJ2-2	TGTGCCAGCGGGAGGGCGAACACCGGGGAGCTGTTTTTT	CASGRANTGELFF
NA	NA	TRBV7-9	TRBJ1-5	TGTGCCAGCAGCCCAAACAGGGATCTTCAGCCCCAGCATTTT	CASSPNRDLQPQHF
NA	TRBD2	TRBV14	TRBJ2-1	TGTGCCAGCAGCCCTGTCGCGGGAGTCAGTTACAATGAGCAGTTCTTC	CASSPVAGVSYNEQFF
NA	NA	TRBV4-1	TRBJ1-1	TGCGCCAGCAGCCAAGAGCTGGCAGGGAACACTGAAGCTTTCTTT	CASSQELAGNTEAFF
NA	TRBD2	TRBV9	TRBJ2-2	TGTGCCAGCAGCCTGACGGGAGCGGGAGAGGCCGGGGAGCTGTTTTTT	CASSLTGAGEAGELFF
NA	TRBD2	TRBV5-6	TRBJ2-7	TGTGCCAGCAGCTTGTCTGCGGGGGTCCCCTACGAGCAGTACTTC	CASSLSAGVPYEQYF
NA	NA	TRBV27	TRBJ2-7	TGTGCCAGCAGTCCTGACCCGGGGCAGTACTTC	CASSPDPGQYF
NA	TRBD1	TRBV9	TRBJ1-1	TGTGCCAGCAGCGTAGGGACAGGGCCCGACACTGAAGCTTTCTTT	CASSVGTGPDTEAFF
NA	NA	TRBV28	TRBJ1-2	TGTGCCAGCAGTTTCTGGGCTGACCTCGGAGGCTACACCTTC	CASSFWADLGGYTF
NA	TRBD1	TRBV7-9	TRBJ2-6	TGTGCCAGCAGCCAAACCGGGACAGGGTTTCCTGGGGCCAACGTCCTGACTTTC	CASSQTGTGFPGANVLTF
NA	NA	TRBV5-6	TRBJ2-3	TGTGCCAGCAGCTTTCTCAGGGGGGTCCGGGGAGATACGCAGTATTTT	CASSFLRGVRGDTQYF
NA	NA	TRBV5-1	TRBJ2-7	TGCGCCAGCACCCCCCAAGGAGGGAACGAGCAGTACTTC	CASTPQGGNEQYF
NA	NA	TRBV5-1	TRBJ1-1	TGCGCCAGCAGCTTGCAGGGGCGGGACACTGAAGCTTTCTTT	CASSLQGRDTEAFF
NA	TRBD1	TRBV6-1	TRBJ1-2	TGTGCCAGCAGTGAAGTTGGGACAGGGGATGGCTACACCTTC	CASSEVGTGDGYTF
NA	NA	TRBV5-4	TRBJ2-5	TGTGCCAGCAGCTTGAGCGGCCAAGAGACCCAGTACTTC	CASSLSGQETQYF